The 12 T cell receptor beta chains below come from one sample, sequenced in a study of blood T cell repertoires in COVID-19. Assay: immunoSEQ multiplex PCR; the TCRdb copy retains only in-frame clones and omits some. The sample holds 450,000 or so clones, 70% to 90% seen once. Specimen: peripheral blood. The receptors originated from a man between 18 and 35 years old with COVID-19, enrolled during active disease.

The gene calls are TRBV5-4 and TRBJ2-7; no clear D. With 0 bases removed from V and 3 bases from J, the gap between germline ends came to 13 bases. The length of the CDR3 is 15 residues. From germline, CDR1 is SGHNT and CDR2 YYREEE (reference sequence). The CDR3 loop is CASSLVGLSDYEQYF. The CDR3, as DNA: TGTGCCAGCAGCTTGGTTGGGCTGTCCGACTACGAGCAGTACTTC.

J is TRBJ1-1 and V is TRBV3-1 (or the pseudogene TRBV3-2), with 8 nucleotides matching TRBD1. Germline CDR1 is LGHDT and CDR2 is YNNKEL (reference sequence). Trimming cost V 1 base and J 3 bases; bases outside gene matches: 1. This CDR3 has 14 residues. The CDR3 nucleotides read TGTGCCAGCAGCCAAGTACAGGGGGACACTGAAGCTTTCTTT. Protein: CASSQVQGDTEAFF.

The CDR3 DNA reads TGTGCCAGCAGCTTATCCTGGGACAGCTCCTACGAGCAGTACTTC. Encoded protein: CASSLSWDSSYEQYF. The chain uses TRBV5-4 and TRBJ2-7; 7 bases are a match to TRBD1. J gave up 0 bases and V 2 bases, and 5 bases lay outside the gene matches. The CDR3 covers 15 residues. Germline lookup yields CDR1 SGHNT and CDR2 YYREEE (reference sequence).

CDR3 amino acids: CASSTGTGGRGTGELFF. CDR3 DNA sequence: TGCGCCAGCAGCACCGGGACAGGGGGTAGAGGCACCGGGGAGCTGTTTTTT. The genes are TRBV5-1 and TRBJ2-2, with 11 bases that match TRBD1. V dropped 4 bases and J dropped 4; count of bases not matched to a gene: 9. Germline V gives CDR1 SGHRS, CDR2 YFSETQ. This CDR3 is 17 amino acids long.

The chain links TRBV30 to TRBJ2-7, with 8 nucleotides matching TRBD1. CDR3 length: 14 residues. Germline V gene data show CDR1 as GTSNPN and CDR2 as SVGIG (reference sequence). Germline trimming cut 3 bases from V and 7 bases from J; bases unmatched to any gene: 11. CDR3 amino acids: CAWSPGQAPLEQYF. DNA of the CDR3: TGTGCCTGGAGCCCGGGACAGGCCCCCCTGGAGCAGTACTTC.

This chain joins TRBV27 and TRBJ1-5; the match to TRBD1 covers 9 bases. With 6 bases clipped from V and 6 bases from J, the junction kept 6 bases outside the gene matches. This CDR3 has 14 amino acids. The germline V gene has CDR1 MNHEY and CDR2 SMNVEV (reference sequence). CDR3 protein: CASSLGTGSQPQHF. Written as DNA, the CDR3 is TGTGCCAGCAGCCTTGGGACAGGGAGTCAGCCCCAGCATTTT.

The V and J genes are TRBV20-1 and TRBJ2-7; 8 nucleotides agree with TRBD1. Germline V gene sequence: CDR1 DFQATT, CDR2 SNEGSKA (reference sequence). V dropped 3 bases and J dropped 2; count of bases not matched to a gene: 3. The CDR3 consists of 13 residues. CDR3 coding DNA: TGCAGTGCTAGTTTACAGGGGGCCTACGAGCAGTACTTC. Protein: CSASLQGAYEQYF.

The chain links TRBV19 to TRBJ1-5, with TRBD1 identical over 7 bases. Germline loops: CDR1 LNHDA, CDR2 SQIVND (reference sequence). V gave up 3 bases and J gave up 6 bases; unmatched junction bases: 5. The CDR3 is made up of 14 amino acids. The CDR3, as DNA: TGTGCCAGTAGTATCGACAGGGAGGCTCAGCCCCAGCATTTT. Translation: CASSIDREAQPQHF.

This chain links TRBV12-5 with TRBJ1-1; 9 bases are a match to TRBD1. The V gene end was trimmed by 5 bases and the J gene end by 1 base; junction bases not matched to a gene: 8. There are 16 residues in the CDR3. The germline V gene has CDR1 LGHNT and CDR2 FRNRAP. The CDR3 nucleotides read TGTGCTAGTGGTCCCCCCCGACAGGGGGGGAACACTGAAGCTTTCTTT. Protein: CASGPPRQGGNTEAFF.

The rearrangement joins TRBV27 to TRBJ2-7, with TRBD2 matching over 8 bases. The V and J ends lost 5 bases and 3 bases, in that order; junction bases with no gene match: 3. CDR3 length: 13 residues. The V gene's germline CDR1 is MNHEY and CDR2 SMNVEV (reference sequence). The CDR3: CASSNREGYEQYF. CDR3 in DNA: TGTGCCAGCAGTAACCGGGAGGGCTACGAGCAGTACTTC.

V gene TRBV5-1 combines with J gene TRBJ2-3; D gene unclear. Germline V gene lookup returns CDR1 SGHRS and CDR2 YFSETQ. Trimming took 4 bases from V and 2 from J, leaving 8 bases between them. This CDR3 spans 13 amino acids. The CDR3 DNA sequence: TGCGCCAGCAGCACGAGCCCCACAGATACGCAGTATTTT. Translation gives CASSTSPTDTQYF.

The chain employs TRBV7-9 and TRBJ2-7; D is ambiguous. Germline loops: CDR1 SEHNR, CDR2 FQNEAQ (reference sequence). The CDR3 covers 14 residues. Trimming left V 5 bases short and J 4 bases short, with 15 bases between. The CDR3 here is CASSPPTDGYEQYF. The CDR3 nucleotides read TGTGCCAGCAGCCCCCCGACCGACGGGTACGAGCAGTACTTC.